Here is one T cell receptor (beta chain) with its context. Following RNA extraction, reverse transcription yielded cDNA that acted as the sequencing template. The repertoire was sequenced with immunoSEQ multiplex PCR; TCRdb's copy has only in-frame clones and lacks some. The data contain some 170,000 clones, roughly 50% of them seen just once; the ten biggest clones take up around 16%. The data were taken from a study of CD8+ T cells in alopecia areata. This CDR3 spans 16 amino acids. Between the trimmed V and J ends, which lost 5 bases and 9 bases, there was a span of 23 bases. The germline V gene encodes CDR1 SGHNT and CDR2 YENEEA. Treatment noted: oral pan-JAK inhibitor, 5-10 mg twice daily.

This sequence originates from a human donor with alopecia areata. The sequenced sample was CD4+ T cells sorted from blood, obtained at roughly week 58, from a patient treated with tofacitinib. V gene TRBV11-3 combines with J gene TRBJ2-1, with D perhaps given as TRBD1 or TRBD2 (5 bases each). The CDR3 sequence: CASSGPFGALGFEQFF. The CDR3 bases are TGTGCCAGCAGCGGCCCGTTCGGGGCGTTGGGGTTTGAGCAGTTCTTC.